This is a list of T cell receptor beta chains from one sample in a study of blood T cell repertoires in COVID-19. The method was immunoSEQ multiplex PCR; TCRdb's version includes in-frame clones alone and lacks a portion of them. The sample lists 150,000 to 200,000 clones; roughly nine tenths were seen once. The source material was peripheral blood. These receptors were collected from a man in his 70s with active or convalescent COVID-19. Each CDR3 is given with its conserved first and last residue. Each record gives: V gene, J gene, CDR3 protein.

V gene: TRBV5-6; J gene: TRBJ1-6; CDR3 protein: CASSLGRQGHSPLHF
V gene: TRBV6-5; J gene: TRBJ2-5; CDR3 protein: CASSHQQGRLETQYF
V gene: TRBV28; J gene: TRBJ1-2; CDR3 protein: CASKGPHYGNGYTF
V gene: TRBV13; J gene: TRBJ2-7; CDR3 protein: CASSWTGGRGEQYF
V gene: TRBV6-5; J gene: TRBJ1-4; CDR3 protein: CASCGLFNEKLFF
V gene: TRBV7-2; J gene: TRBJ1-3; CDR3 protein: CASSFGGAVSGNTIYF
V gene: TRBV27; J gene: TRBJ2-1; CDR3 protein: CASSYLPSGTSYNEQFF
V gene: TRBV9; J gene: TRBJ2-2; CDR3 protein: CASTSGGDTGELFF
V gene: TRBV3-1/TRBV3-2; J gene: TRBJ2-5; CDR3 protein: CASSQYTGQGLMQETQYF
V gene: TRBV2; J gene: TRBJ1-5; CDR3 protein: CASKVPGMGNQPQHF
V gene: TRBV7-2; J gene: TRBJ2-3; CDR3 protein: CASSHKPGGPADTQYF